This TCR beta chain was retrieved from a study of cytomegalovirus exposure and HLA in healthy donors. The study's findings and limits: As was reported, the classifier diagnosed cytomegalovirus status with high specificity and sensitivity. Follow-up analysis later connected one missense variant in DCLRE1C with trimming of TCR beta V- and J-genes. CMV serostatus was the only immune exposure information that was available.

A note on this clone: As yet, its antigen is unknown.

PCR was performed using 60 Vbeta and 13 Jbeta primers. Only in-frame clones appear in the TCRdb table, and some are missing; sequencing was by immunoSEQ multiplex PCR. The data show under 200,000 clones, with 75% to 90% seen just once and about 2.5% held by the top ten. CDR1 is SGHTA, CDR2 FQGNSA, per germline. V was cut by 5 bases and J by 1 base, with 26 bases left in between. The CDR3 is made up of 19 amino acids. Sequencing was done on a sample of PBMCs. The TCR originated in a male donor in good health and CMV-seronegative. The chain has TRBV7-2 and TRBJ1-1; D not resolved. In nucleotides, the CDR3 is TGTGCCAGCAGCACCGTTTACCGAGGCCGTCCTTTTGGGAACACTGAAGCTTTCTTT. It codes for CASSTVYRGRPFGNTEAFF.